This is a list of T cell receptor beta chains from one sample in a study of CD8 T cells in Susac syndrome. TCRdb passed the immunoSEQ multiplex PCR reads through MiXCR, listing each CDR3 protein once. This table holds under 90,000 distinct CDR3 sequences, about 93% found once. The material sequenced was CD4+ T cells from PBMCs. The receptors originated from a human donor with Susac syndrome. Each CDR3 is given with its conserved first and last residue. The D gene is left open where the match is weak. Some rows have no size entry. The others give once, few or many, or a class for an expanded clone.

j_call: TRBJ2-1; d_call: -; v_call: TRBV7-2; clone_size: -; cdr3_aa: CASSSQRYNEQFF; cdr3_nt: TGTGCCAGCAGTTCTCAGCGATACAATGAGCAGTTCTTC
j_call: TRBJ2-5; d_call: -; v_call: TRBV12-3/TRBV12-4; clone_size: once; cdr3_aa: CASSLSRETQYF; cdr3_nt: TGTGCCAGCAGTTTGAGTAGGGAGACCCAGTACTTC
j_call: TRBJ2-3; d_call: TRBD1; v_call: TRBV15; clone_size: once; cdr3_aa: CATSRVPGQGGADTQYF; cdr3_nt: TGTGCCACCAGCAGAGTTCCGGGACAGGGCGGCGCAGATACGCAGTATTTT
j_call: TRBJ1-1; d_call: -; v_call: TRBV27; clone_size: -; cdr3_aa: CASREGLMNTEAFF; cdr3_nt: TGTGCCAGCAGGGAGGGCCTTATGAACACTGAAGCTTTCTTT
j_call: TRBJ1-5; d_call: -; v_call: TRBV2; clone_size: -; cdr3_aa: CASSKGPDQPQHF; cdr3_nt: TGTGCCAGCAGTAAGGGGCCCGATCAGCCCCAGCATTTT
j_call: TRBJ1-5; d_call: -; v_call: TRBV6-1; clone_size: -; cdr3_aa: CASSEGISNQPQHF; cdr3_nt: TGTGCCAGCAGTGAAGGGATTAGCAATCAGCCCCAGCATTTT
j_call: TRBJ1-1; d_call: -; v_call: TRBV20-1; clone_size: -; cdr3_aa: CSAPGPLGAEAFF; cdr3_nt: TGCAGTGCTCCAGGACCCCTCGGGGCTGAAGCTTTCTTT
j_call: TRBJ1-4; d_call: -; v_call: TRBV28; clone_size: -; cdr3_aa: CASTQGTEKLFF; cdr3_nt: TGTGCCAGCACGCAGGGTACTGAAAAACTGTTTTTT
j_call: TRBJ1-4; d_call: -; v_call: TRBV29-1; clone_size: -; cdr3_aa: CSVGGATNEKLFF; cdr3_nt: TGCAGCGTTGGGGGTGCAACTAATGAAAAACTGTTTTTT
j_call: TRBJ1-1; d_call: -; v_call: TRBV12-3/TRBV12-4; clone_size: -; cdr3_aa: CASSLARWNTEAFF; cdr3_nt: TGTGCCAGCAGTTTGGCCAGGTGGAACACTGAAGCTTTCTTT
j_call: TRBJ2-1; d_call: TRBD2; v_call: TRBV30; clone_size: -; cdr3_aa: CAWTGLAGLSSYNEQFF; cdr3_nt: TGTGCCTGGACGGGACTAGCGGGACTTAGCTCCTACAATGAGCAGTTCTTC
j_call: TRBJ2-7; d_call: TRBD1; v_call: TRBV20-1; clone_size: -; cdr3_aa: CSAPQGAYEQYF; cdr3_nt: TGCAGTGCTCCACAGGGGGCCTACGAGCAGTACTTC
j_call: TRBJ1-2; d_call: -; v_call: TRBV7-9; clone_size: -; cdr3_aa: CASSHDEVAGYTF; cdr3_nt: TGTGCCAGCAGTCACGATGAGGTGGCTGGCTACACCTTC
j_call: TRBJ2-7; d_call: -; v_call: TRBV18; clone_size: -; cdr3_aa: CASSPSGLEQYF; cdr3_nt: TGTGCCAGCTCACCGTCCGGTCTGGAGCAGTACTTC
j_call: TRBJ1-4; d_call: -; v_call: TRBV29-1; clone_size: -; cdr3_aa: CSASTVATNEKLFF; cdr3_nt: TGCAGCGCCTCGACGGTTGCGACTAATGAAAAACTGTTTTTT
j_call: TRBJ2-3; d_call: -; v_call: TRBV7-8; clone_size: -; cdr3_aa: CASSGRAYGTDTQYF; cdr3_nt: TGTGCCAGCAGCGGCCGGGCTTATGGCACAGATACGCAGTATTTT
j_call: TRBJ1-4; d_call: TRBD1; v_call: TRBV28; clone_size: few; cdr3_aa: CASSLTGTAEKLFF; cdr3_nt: TGTGCCAGCAGCTTAACCGGGACAGCAGAAAAACTGTTTTTT
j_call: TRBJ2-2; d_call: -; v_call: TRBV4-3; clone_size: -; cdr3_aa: CASSQQPRGRVSNTGELFF; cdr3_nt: TGCGCCAGCAGCCAGCAGCCAAGGGGCAGGGTCTCGAACACCGGGGAGCTGTTTTTT
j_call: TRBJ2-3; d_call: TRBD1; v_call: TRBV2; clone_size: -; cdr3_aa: CASRVTGGWTDTQYF; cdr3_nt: TGTGCCAGCAGAGTGACAGGGGGCTGGACAGATACGCAGTATTTT
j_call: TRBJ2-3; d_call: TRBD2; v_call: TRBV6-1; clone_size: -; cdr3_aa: CASTTGGITDTQYF; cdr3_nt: TGTGCCAGCACGACGGGAGGAATAACAGATACGCAGTATTTT
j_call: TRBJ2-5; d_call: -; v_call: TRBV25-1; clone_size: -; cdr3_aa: CASSETPGGAGTQYF; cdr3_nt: TGTGCCAGCAGTGAGACCCCTGGGGGGGCAGGGACCCAGTACTTC
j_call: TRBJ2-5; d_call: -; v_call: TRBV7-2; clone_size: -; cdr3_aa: CASSLLDTQYF; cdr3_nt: TGTGCCAGCAGCTTACTAGATACCCAGTACTTC
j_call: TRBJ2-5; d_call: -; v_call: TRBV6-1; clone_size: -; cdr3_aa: CASTFLEAGKETQYF; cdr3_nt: TGTGCCAGCACATTCCTCGAAGCGGGTAAAGAGACCCAGTACTTC
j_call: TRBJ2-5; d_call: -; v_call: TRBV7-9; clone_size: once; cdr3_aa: CASSWTARSQETQYF; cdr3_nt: TGTGCCAGCAGCTGGACGGCGAGGAGTCAAGAGACCCAGTACTTC
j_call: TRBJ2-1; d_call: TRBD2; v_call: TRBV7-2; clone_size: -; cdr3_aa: CASSSNRLAGGGEQFF; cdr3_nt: TGTGCCAGCAGCTCGAACAGACTAGCGGGAGGAGGTGAGCAGTTCTTC
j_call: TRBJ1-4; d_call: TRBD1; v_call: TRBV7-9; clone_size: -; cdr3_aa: CASSSRTGEKLFF; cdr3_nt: TGTGCCAGCAGCTCGAGGACAGGGGAAAAACTGTTTTTT
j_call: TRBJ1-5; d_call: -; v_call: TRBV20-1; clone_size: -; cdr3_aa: CSASRGQDKDQPQHF; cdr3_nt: TGCAGTGCCTCACGGGGGCAGGATAAGGATCAGCCCCAGCATTTT
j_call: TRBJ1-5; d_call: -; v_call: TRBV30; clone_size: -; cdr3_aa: CAWSGGGNQPQHF; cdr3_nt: TGTGCCTGGAGTGGGGGGGGAAATCAGCCCCAGCATTTT
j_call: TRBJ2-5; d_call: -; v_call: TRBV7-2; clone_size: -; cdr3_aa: CASSLTRDKETQYF; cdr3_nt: TGTGCCAGCAGCTTAACTCGGGATAAGGAGACCCAGTACTTC
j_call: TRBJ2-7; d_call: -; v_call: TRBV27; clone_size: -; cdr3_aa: CASSSPPREQYF; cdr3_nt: TGTGCCAGCAGCTCCCCTCCACGCGAGCAGTACTTC
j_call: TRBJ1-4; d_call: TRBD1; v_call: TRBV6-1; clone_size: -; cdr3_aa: CASSEGGTAHGNEKLFF; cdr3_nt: TGTGCCAGCAGTGAAGGGGGGACAGCCCACGGTAATGAAAAACTGTTTTTT
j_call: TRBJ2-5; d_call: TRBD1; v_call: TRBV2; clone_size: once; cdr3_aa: CASTLDRQETQYF; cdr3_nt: TGTGCCAGCACCCTGGACAGGCAAGAGACCCAGTACTTC
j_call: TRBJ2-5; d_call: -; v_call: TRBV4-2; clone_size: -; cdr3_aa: CASSLWGAIQETQYF; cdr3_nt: TGTGCCAGCAGCTTATGGGGGGCGATCCAAGAGACCCAGTACTTC
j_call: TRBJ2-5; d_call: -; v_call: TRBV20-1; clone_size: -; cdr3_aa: CSASHETQYF; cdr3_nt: TGCAGTGCTAGTCACGAGACCCAGTACTTC
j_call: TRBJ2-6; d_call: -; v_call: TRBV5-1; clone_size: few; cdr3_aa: CASSFSSGANVLTF; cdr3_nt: TGCGCCAGCAGCTTCTCCTCTGGGGCCAACGTCCTGACTTTC
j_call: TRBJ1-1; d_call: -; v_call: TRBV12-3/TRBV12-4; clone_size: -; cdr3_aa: CASSLTGTNTEAFF; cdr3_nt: TGTGCCAGCAGTTTAACAGGGACAAACACTGAAGCTTTCTTT
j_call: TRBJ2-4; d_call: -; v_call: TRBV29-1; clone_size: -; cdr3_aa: CSVRRTGLAKNIQYF; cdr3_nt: TGCAGCGTTCGACGGACGGGCTTAGCCAAAAACATTCAGTACTTC
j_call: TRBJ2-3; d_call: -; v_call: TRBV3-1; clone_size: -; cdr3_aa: CASSQGGGRTDTQYF; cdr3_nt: TGTGCCAGCAGCCAAGGGGGGGGGCGCACAGATACGCAGTATTTT
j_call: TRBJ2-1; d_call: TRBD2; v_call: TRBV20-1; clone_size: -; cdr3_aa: CSARDLAGEINEQFF; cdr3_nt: TGCAGTGCTAGAGACCTAGCGGGAGAAATCAATGAGCAGTTCTTC
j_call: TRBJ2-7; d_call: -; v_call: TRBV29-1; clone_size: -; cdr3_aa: CSVAVPPYEQYF; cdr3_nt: TGCAGCGTTGCTGTGCCCCCCTACGAGCAGTACTTC
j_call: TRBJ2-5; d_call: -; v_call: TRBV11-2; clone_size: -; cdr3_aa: CASSSPGAGTTQYF; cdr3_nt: TGTGCCAGCAGCTCCCCGGGGGCGGGGACGACCCAGTACTTC
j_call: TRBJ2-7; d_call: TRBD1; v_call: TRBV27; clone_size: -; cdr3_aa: CASTPEGGRRYEQYF; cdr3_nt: TGTGCCAGCACTCCCGAAGGGGGCCGACGTTACGAGCAGTACTTC
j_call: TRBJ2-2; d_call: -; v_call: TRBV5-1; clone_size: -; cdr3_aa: CASSLEGAGGTGELFF; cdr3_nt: TGCGCCAGCAGCTTAGAAGGCGCTGGAGGCACCGGGGAGCTGTTTTTT
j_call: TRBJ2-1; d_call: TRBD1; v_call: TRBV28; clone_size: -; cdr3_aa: CASGGSGTGHYNEQFF; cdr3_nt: TGTGCCAGCGGGGGCTCCGGGACAGGGCACTACAATGAGCAGTTCTTC
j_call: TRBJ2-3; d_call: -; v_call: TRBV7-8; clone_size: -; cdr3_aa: CASSLAGAASTDTQYF; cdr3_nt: TGTGCCAGCAGCTTAGCTGGCGCAGCTAGCACAGATACGCAGTATTTT
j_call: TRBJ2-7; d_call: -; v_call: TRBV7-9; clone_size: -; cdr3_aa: CASSENPTYEQYF; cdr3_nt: TGTGCCAGCAGTGAAAATCCCACCTACGAGCAGTACTTC
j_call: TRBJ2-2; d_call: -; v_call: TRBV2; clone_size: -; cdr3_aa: CASSATGFGELFF; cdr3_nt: TGTGCCAGCAGTGCCACAGGGTTCGGGGAGCTGTTTTTT
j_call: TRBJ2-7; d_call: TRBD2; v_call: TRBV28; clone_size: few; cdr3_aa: CASSLLASGSHEQYF; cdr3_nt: TGTGCCAGCAGCCTCTTGGCTAGCGGGAGCCACGAGCAGTACTTC
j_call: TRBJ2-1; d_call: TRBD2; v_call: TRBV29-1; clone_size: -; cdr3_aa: CSVEGTSGYNEQFF; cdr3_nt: TGCAGCGTTGAAGGGACTAGCGGGTACAATGAGCAGTTCTTC
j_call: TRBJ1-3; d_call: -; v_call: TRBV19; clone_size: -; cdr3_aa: CASSWSIAVSGNTIYF; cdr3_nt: TGTGCCAGTAGTTGGTCTATCGCCGTCTCTGGAAACACCATATATTTT
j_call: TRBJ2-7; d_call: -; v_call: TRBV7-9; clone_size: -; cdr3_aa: CASSLAGERFYEQYF; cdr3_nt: TGTGCCAGCAGCTTAGCGGGAGAACGGTTCTACGAGCAGTACTTC
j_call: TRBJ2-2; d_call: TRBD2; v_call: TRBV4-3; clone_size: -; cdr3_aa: CASSQRVAGDTGELFF; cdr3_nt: TGCGCCAGCAGCCAGAGGGTAGCGGGAGATACCGGGGAGCTGTTTTTT
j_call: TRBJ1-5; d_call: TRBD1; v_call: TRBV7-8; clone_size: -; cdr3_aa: CASSRWTGINQPQHF; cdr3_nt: TGTGCCAGCAGCCGATGGACAGGTATTAATCAGCCCCAGCATTTT